These 12 T cell receptor beta chains came from one sample sequenced in a study of shared clonotypes between healthy human individuals (dated by TCRdb to between 2020 and 2021). Receptor amplification or capture employed the immunoSEQ multiplex PCR assay. TCRdb took this table from immuneACCESS and kept in-frame rearrangements with V and J called. Such tables lack part of the clones; where checked against another copy, unresolved V genes explain under half of the gap, and the rest is unexplained. Here the sample has some 2,000,000 clones; 85% to 95% occur a single time. Approximately 1.2% of the sample is taken by the ten largest. For the CD8 naive samples, CD45RO-negative cells were positively selected for CCR7, yielding a CD45RA+CCR7+ population from which TemRA cells were excluded. The sequenced sample was naive CD8+ T cells sorted from blood. What the cell subset or site label conveys for this sample: CD45RA+CCR7+. These receptors all stem from a man between 18 and 35 years old in good health.

The CDR3 DNA reads as TGTGCCAGCTCCGGACTGGAGGACTCCTACGAGCAGTACTTC. Translating gives CASSGLEDSYEQYF. The genes are TRBV18 and TRBJ2-7, with D tentatively TRBD2 (5 bases). Per the germline V gene, CDR1 is KGHSH and CDR2 is LQKENI. This CDR3 has 14 amino acids. V was clipped by 6 bases and J by 0 bases, with 12 bases between them.

J is TRBJ1-2 and V is TRBV6-5; D is uncertain. The CDR3 length is 14 residues. The V end lost 0 bases, the J end lost 8 bases, and 13 bases lay between the germline ends. Germline assignment: CDR1 MNHEY and CDR2 SVGAGI. CDR3 sequence reads: CASSYSASMDGYTF. CDR3 nucleotides: TGTGCCAGCAGTTACTCGGCATCAATGGACGGCTACACCTTC.

The chain recombines TRBV27 with TRBJ2-1, with D maybe TRBD2 (6 bases). The CDR3 totals 16 residues. The V end was cut by 1 base, the J end by 7 bases, with 17 bases between. Germline CDR1 MNHEY, CDR2 SMNVEV (reference sequence). The chain's CDR3 is CASSLWLAPKVNEQFF. The CDR3 DNA reads as TGTGCCAGCAGTTTATGGCTAGCGCCGAAGGTAAATGAGCAGTTCTTC.

This chain joins TRBV7-2 and TRBJ2-3, with TRBD2 identical over 9 bases. The CDR3 has 16 residues. CDR1 and CDR2 from the germline V gene are SGHTA and FQGNSA. After removal of 5 bases from V and 4 bases from J, the junction contained 10 bases not matched to a gene. This chain's CDR3 is CASSVGLAGYADTQYF. The CDR3 DNA sequence: TGTGCCAGCAGCGTGGGGCTAGCGGGATATGCAGATACGCAGTATTTT.

The chain combines TRBV4-3 with TRBJ1-2; 7 positions agree with TRBD1. V dropped 3 bases and J dropped 1; count of bases not matched to a gene: 20. Per the germline V gene, CDR1 is LGHNA and CDR2 is YSLEER. This CDR3 has 20 amino acids. The CDR3 loop is CASSHPLDTGVEGINYGYTF. In DNA, the CDR3 is TGCGCCAGCAGCCACCCGCTAGACACAGGGGTAGAGGGGATTAACTATGGCTACACCTTC.

This clone was found once. This sample also contains other DNA sequences that code for the same CDR3. The genes are TRBV30 and TRBJ1-1; D uncertain. The germline gives CDR1 GTSNPN, CDR2 SVGIG (reference sequence). Trimming cost V 0 bases and J 8 bases, with 10 bases left between them. The CDR3 spans 12 residues. CDR3 nucleotide sequence: TGTGCCTGGAGTGTAAGTGGGCCAGAAGCTTTCTTT. Translation: CAWSVSGPEAFF.

This clone was recorded once. The chain is built from TRBV9 and TRBJ1-2; TRBD1 aligns across 10 bases. V lost 6 bases and J lost 5; bases outside the gene matches: 7. The germline CDR1 and CDR2 sequences are SGDLS and YYNGEE. This CDR3 is built from 14 residues. This CDR3 is CASTPGTGEYGYTF. The DNA of the CDR3 is TGTGCCAGCACTCCCGGGACAGGGGAATATGGCTACACCTTC.

Details on this clone: The identical CDR3 is also encoded by other nucleotide sequences in the sample. The chain has TRBV4-1 and TRBJ2-1, with D possibly being TRBD1 (6 bases). The germline V gene has CDR1 MGHRA and CDR2 YSYEKL. The V gene lost 1 base and the J gene lost 5 bases, with 9 bases spanning the gap. CDR3 size: 14 residues. The CDR3 sequence is CASSQGAGDNEQFF. The CDR3, as DNA: TGCGCCAGCAGCCAAGGGGCAGGGGACAATGAGCAGTTCTTC.

The chain's CDR3 is CASSHPGEMGTEAFF. The CDR3 DNA sequence: TGCGCCAGCAGCCATCCGGGGGAAATGGGCACTGAAGCTTTCTTT. This chain connects TRBV4-3 to TRBJ1-1, with D possibly being TRBD1 (5 bases). The CDR3 has 15 residues. V shed 3 bases and J shed 4 bases, with 15 bases lying between them. Germline assignment: CDR1 LGHNA and CDR2 YSLEER.

This chain joins TRBV4-3 and TRBJ2-7; 7 nucleotides agree with TRBD1. CDR1 is LGHNA, CDR2 YSLEER, per germline. The CDR3 length is 15 residues. The V segment lost 5 bases and the J segment 0 bases; nucleotides outside the gene matches: 7. CDR3 protein: CASSTMTGNSYEQYF. For the CDR3, the DNA is TGCGCCAGCAGCACAATGACAGGGAACTCCTACGAGCAGTACTTC.

Remarks on this clone: It is unclear where the CDR3 begins or ends on the DNA, so no DNA is shown, and the CDR3 is as TCRdb lists it. The genes are TRBV6-1 and TRBJ2-1. The V gene's germline CDR1 is MNHNS and CDR2 SASEGT. The CDR3 length is 14 residues, termini included. This CDR3 is CASSEWGSGSNPFF.

The chain carries TRBV29-1 and TRBJ2-5; maybe TRBD1 (6 bases). CDR1 and CDR2 (germline): SQVTM, ANQGSEA. The CDR3 has 13 residues. V shed 3 bases and J shed 0 bases, with 8 bases lying between them. The CDR3: CSVEGAYQETQYF. CDR3 DNA: TGCAGCGTTGAGGGGGCGTACCAAGAGACCCAGTACTTC.